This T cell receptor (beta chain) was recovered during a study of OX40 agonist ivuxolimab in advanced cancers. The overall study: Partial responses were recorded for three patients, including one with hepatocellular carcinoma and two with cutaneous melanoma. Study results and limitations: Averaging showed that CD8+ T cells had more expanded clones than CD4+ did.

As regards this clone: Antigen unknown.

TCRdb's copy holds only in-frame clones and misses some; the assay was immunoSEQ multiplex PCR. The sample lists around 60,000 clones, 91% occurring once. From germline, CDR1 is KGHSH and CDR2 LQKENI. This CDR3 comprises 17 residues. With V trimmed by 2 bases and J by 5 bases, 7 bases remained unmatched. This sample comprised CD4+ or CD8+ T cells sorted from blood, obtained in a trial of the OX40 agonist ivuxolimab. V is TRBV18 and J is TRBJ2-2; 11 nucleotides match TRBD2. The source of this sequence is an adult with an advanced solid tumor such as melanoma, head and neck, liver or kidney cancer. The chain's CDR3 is CASSPSGTSGRTGELFF. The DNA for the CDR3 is TGTGCCAGCTCACCAAGTGGAACTAGCGGGAGAACCGGGGAGCTGTTTTTT.